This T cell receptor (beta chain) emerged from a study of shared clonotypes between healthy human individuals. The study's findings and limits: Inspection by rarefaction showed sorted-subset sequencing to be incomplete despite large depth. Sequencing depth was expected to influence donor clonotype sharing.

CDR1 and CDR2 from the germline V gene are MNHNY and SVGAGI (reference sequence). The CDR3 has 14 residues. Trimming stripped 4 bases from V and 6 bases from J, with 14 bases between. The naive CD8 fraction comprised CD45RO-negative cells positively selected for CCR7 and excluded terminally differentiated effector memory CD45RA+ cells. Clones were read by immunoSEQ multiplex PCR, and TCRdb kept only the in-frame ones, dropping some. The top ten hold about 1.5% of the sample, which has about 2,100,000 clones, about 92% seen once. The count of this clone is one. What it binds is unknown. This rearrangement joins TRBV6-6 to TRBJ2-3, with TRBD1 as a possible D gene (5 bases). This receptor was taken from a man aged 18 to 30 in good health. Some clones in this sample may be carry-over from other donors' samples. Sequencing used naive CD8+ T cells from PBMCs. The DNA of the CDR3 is TGTGCCAGCAGTTTACAGGTTTCGAGGGATACGCAGTATTTT. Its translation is CASSLQVSRDTQYF.